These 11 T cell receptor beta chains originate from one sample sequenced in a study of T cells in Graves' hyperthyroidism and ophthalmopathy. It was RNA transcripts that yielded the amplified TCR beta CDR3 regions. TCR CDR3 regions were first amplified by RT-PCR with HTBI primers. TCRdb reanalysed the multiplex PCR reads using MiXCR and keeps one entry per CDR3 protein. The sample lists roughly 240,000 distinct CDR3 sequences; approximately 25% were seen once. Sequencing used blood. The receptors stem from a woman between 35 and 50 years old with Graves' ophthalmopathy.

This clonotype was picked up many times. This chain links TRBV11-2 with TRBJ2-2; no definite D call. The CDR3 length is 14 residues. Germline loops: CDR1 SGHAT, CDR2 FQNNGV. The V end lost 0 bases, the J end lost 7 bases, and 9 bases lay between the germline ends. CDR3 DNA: TGTGCCAGCAGCTTAGACTACGCTAGCGGGGAGCTGTTTTTT. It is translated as CASSLDYASGELFF.

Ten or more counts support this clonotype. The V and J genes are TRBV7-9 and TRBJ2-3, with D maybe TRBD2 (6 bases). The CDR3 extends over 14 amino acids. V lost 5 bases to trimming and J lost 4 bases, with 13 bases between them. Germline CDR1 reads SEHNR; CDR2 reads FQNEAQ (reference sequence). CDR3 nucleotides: TGTGCCAGCAGCGCGGGATTCAGCGCAGATACGCAGTATTTT. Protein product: CASSAGFSADTQYF.

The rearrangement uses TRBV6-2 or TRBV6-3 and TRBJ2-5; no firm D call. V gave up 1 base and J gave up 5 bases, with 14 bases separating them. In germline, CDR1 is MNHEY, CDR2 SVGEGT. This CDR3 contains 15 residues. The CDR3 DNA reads TGTGCCAGCAGTTACTACCAAACAGCGAGGGAGACCCAGTACTTC. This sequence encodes CASSYYQTARETQYF.

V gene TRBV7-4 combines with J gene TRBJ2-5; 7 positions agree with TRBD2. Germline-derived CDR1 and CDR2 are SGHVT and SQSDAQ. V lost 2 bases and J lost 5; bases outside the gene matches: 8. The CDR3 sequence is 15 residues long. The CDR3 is CASSLRGGSLETQYF. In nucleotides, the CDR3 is TGTGCCAGCAGCTTACGAGGCGGGAGTTTGGAGACCCAGTACTTC.

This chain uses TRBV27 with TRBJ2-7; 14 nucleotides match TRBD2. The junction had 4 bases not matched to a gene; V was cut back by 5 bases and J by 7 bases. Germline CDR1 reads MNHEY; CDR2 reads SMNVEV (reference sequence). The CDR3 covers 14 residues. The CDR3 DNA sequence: TGTGCCAGCAGTGGGGGGACTAGCGGGAGAGAGCAGTACTTC. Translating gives CASSGGTSGREQYF.

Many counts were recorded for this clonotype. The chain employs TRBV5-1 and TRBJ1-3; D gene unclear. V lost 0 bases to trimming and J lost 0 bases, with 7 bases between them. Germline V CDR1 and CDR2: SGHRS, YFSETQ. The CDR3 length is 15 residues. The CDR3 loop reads CASSLVAASGNTIYF. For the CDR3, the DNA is TGCGCCAGCAGCTTGGTTGCAGCCTCTGGAAACACCATATATTTT.

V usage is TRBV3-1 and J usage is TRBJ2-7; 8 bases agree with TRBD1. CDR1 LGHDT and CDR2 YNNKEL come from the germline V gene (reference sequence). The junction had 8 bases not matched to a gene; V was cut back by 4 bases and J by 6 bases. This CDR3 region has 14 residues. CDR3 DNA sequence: TGTGCCAGCAGCCCAGGACAGGGCCCACTCGAGCAGTACTTC. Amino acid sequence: CASSPGQGPLEQYF.

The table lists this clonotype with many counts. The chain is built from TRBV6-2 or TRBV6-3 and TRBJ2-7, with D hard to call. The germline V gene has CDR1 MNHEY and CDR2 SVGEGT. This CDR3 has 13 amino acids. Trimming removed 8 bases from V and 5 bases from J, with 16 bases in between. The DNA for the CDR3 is TGTGCCAGCGCAACTACCTCCCCCAACGAGCAGTACTTC. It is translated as CASATTSPNEQYF.

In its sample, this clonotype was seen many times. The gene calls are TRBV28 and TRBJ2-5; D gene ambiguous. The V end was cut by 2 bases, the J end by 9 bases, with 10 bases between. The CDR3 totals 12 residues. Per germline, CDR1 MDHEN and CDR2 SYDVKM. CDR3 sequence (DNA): TGTGCCAGCAGTTTAACCTGGGTGGCCCAGTACTTC. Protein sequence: CASSLTWVAQYF.

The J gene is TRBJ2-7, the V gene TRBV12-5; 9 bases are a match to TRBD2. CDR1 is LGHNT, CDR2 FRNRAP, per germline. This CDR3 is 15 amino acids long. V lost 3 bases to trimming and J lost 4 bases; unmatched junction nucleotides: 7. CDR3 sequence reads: CASGFASGISYEQYF. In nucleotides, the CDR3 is TGTGCTAGTGGTTTTGCTAGCGGGATTTCGTACGAGCAGTACTTC.

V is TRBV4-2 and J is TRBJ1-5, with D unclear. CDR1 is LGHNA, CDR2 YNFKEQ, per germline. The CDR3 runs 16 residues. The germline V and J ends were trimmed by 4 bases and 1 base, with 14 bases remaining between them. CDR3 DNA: TGTGCCAGCAGCCCGCAAACCGGGCCGAGCAATCAGCCCCAGCATTTT. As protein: CASSPQTGPSNQPQHF.